This is a list of T cell receptor beta chains from one sample in a study of blood T cell repertoires in COVID-19. Using immunoSEQ multiplex PCR, the repertoire was profiled, and TCRdb retains in-frame clones only, with some absent. The table has over 200,000 clones, less than 90% seen once. Material: PBMCs or T cells enriched from blood (not recorded which). Receptors originate from a woman aged 40 to 50 who had recovered from COVID-19. Each CDR3 is given with its conserved first and last residue. A D gene is named only where the DNA matches it firmly. Size is stated for part of the rows, as once, few or many counts, or as a class when the clone is expanded.

clone_size	v_call	d_call	j_call	cdr3_nt	cdr3_aa
.	TRBV27	TRBD1	TRBJ1-4	TGTGCCAGCAGTTTGCTTCGGGACAGGGGAGATGAAAAACTGTTTTTT	CASSLLRDRGDEKLFF
.	TRBV5-4	.	TRBJ2-5	TGTGCCAGCAGCTCCCGGGACTCAAGCAGGGAGACCCAGTACTTC	CASSSRDSSRETQYF
.	TRBV7-6	TRBD1	TRBJ2-6	TGTGCCAGCAGCGAGGGGGCGGGCGGGGCCAACGTCCTGACTTTC	CASSEGAGGANVLTF
.	TRBV24-1	TRBD1	TRBJ1-1	TGTGCCGCGGGACAGGCGAACACTGAAGCTTTCTTT	CAAGQANTEAFF
once	TRBV27	TRBD1	TRBJ1-2	TGTGCCAGCAGTTCTTACTTATTACTAACAAGGACAGGGCTTGGCTACACCTTC	CASSSYLLLTRTGLGYTF
.	TRBV28	.	TRBJ1-5	TGTGCCAGCAGTTCTTCAGGGGCCGCGGGCAATCAGCCCCAGCATTTT	CASSSSGAAGNQPQHF
.	TRBV28	TRBD2	TRBJ2-2	TGTGCCAGCAGCTTCCCCGGACTAGCGTCCGGGGAGCTGTTTTTT	CASSFPGLASGELFF
.	TRBV5-5	TRBD1	TRBJ1-1	TGTGCCAGCAGCCCCTACAGGGGATCAGGTGAAGCTTTCTTT	CASSPYRGSGEAFF
.	TRBV7-2	.	TRBJ2-1	TGTGCCAGCAGCCGTTCGGGGGACTTATACAATGAGCAGTTCTTC	CASSRSGDLYNEQFF
.	TRBV6-2/TRBV6-3	.	TRBJ2-2	TGTGCCAGCAGTTACGTCCGAGAGGGCACCGGGGAGCTGTTTTTT	CASSYVREGTGELFF
.	TRBV4-1	TRBD1	TRBJ1-1	TGCGCCAGCAGCCAAGCCGGGGACAGGTTGAACACTGAAGCTTTCTTT	CASSQAGDRLNTEAFF
.	TRBV29-1	TRBD1	TRBJ1-2	TGCAGCGTGGGGACAGGGGCCAACTATGGCTACACCTTC	CSVGTGANYGYTF
.	TRBV30	.	TRBJ2-7	TGTGCCTGGAGTCCCCAGACCTACGAGCAGTACTTC	CAWSPQTYEQYF
.	TRBV6-1	TRBD1	TRBJ2-2	TGTGCCAGCAGTGAAGGCAGGGGGCTTTCGAACACCGGGGAGCTGTTTTTT	CASSEGRGLSNTGELFF
once	TRBV2	TRBD1	TRBJ2-2	TGTGCCAGCAAGGCAGGGGGTTTAATGACCGGGGAGCTGTTTTTT	CASKAGGLMTGELFF
few	TRBV24-1	.	TRBJ1-2	TGTGCCACCAGTGATGAACAGGGAGTCCATGGCTACACCTTC	CATSDEQGVHGYTF
.	TRBV4-3	.	TRBJ2-4	TGCGCCAGCAGCCAAGATCCCGTAGCGCGGGCCAAAAACATTCAGTACTTC	CASSQDPVARAKNIQYF
once	TRBV11-2	TRBD1	TRBJ2-2	TGTGCCAGCAGCTTAGTTTCACAGGGGACCGGGGAGCTGTTTTTT	CASSLVSQGTGELFF
.	TRBV2	.	TRBJ1-2	TGTGCCAGCAGTGAGCGTAACTATGGCTACACCTTC	CASSERNYGYTF
.	TRBV24-1	TRBD1	TRBJ2-6	TGTGCCACCGCCGGGACAGGGGGCTCTGGGGCCAACGTCCTGACTTTC	CATAGTGGSGANVLTF
.	TRBV2	.	TRBJ1-1	TGTGCCAGCAGTGAATCAGTCCCCGGGGGGATATTT	CASSESVPGGIF
.	TRBV12-3/TRBV12-4	.	TRBJ1-4	TGTGCCAGCAGCAATGTACAGGGTGAACTGTTTTTT	CASSNVQGELFF
.	TRBV3-1/TRBV3-2	.	TRBJ1-2	TGTGCCAGCAGCCAAGAATTGGCGGTAACCTATGGCTACACCTTC	CASSQELAVTYGYTF
.	TRBV7-2	.	TRBJ1-2	TGTGCCAGCAGCTTACGGTTGAACTATGGCTACACCTTC	CASSLRLNYGYTF
.	TRBV3-1/TRBV3-2	.	TRBJ1-1	TGTGCCAGCAGCCAAGGCGACAGGAAAGCTTTCTTT	CASSQGDRKAFF
.	TRBV7-2	TRBD1	TRBJ1-3	TGTGCCAGCAGCTTGGGTCAGGGGGTTGGAAACACCATATATTTT	CASSLGQGVGNTIYF
.	TRBV5-1	.	TRBJ1-6	TGCGCCAGCAGCTTGGCGGGGATTTCACCCCTCCACTTT	CASSLAGISPLHF
.	TRBV6-1	.	TRBJ1-2	TGTGCCAGCAGTCAAGCGGCAAACTATGGCTACACCTTC	CASSQAANYGYTF
once	TRBV5-4	TRBD1	TRBJ1-6	TGTGCCAGCAGCTCGGACAGGCTAAGCTCCTATAATTCACCCCTCCACTTT	CASSSDRLSSYNSPLHF
.	TRBV2	.	TRBJ1-4	TGTGCCAGCAGTGAAATCCTGCGTGAAAAACTGTTTTTT	CASSEILREKLFF
.	TRBV6-5	.	TRBJ2-7	TGTGCCAGCAATCTCAGGGTGGGGACCTACGAGCAGTACTTC	CASNLRVGTYEQYF
.	TRBV2	.	TRBJ2-7	TGTGCCAGCAGTCCCGGGACACTCTCCTACGAGCAGTACTTC	CASSPGTLSYEQYF
.	TRBV30	.	TRBJ1-6	TGTGCCTGGAGTGCCCTCAGGGGTTATAATTCACCCCTCCACTTT	CAWSALRGYNSPLHF
.	TRBV7-2	.	TRBJ1-2	TGTGCCAGCAGCTTAGCGTCGGGGGGATTGGGTGGCTACACCTTC	CASSLASGGLGGYTF
.	TRBV5-1	TRBD1	TRBJ2-1	TGCGCCAGCAGCTTGGTAAGGGACAGGGACAATGAGCAGTTCTTC	CASSLVRDRDNEQFF
.	TRBV5-5	TRBD2	TRBJ2-1	TGTGCCAGCAGCTTGGCGGGACTAGCTTACAATGAGCAGTTCTTC	CASSLAGLAYNEQFF
once	TRBV4-1	.	TRBJ2-2	TGCGCCAGCAGCCCCACCCCGGGAACGCACACCGGGGAGCTGTTTTTT	CASSPTPGTHTGELFF
.	TRBV24-1	.	TRBJ1-1	TGTGCCACCATGCGGGGCAGTGAAGCTTTCTTT	CATMRGSEAFF
once	TRBV6-6	TRBD1	TRBJ1-1	TGTGCCAGCAGTTCCCCTACAGGGGGGGGAGCGGCTTTCTTT	CASSSPTGGGAAFF
.	TRBV11-3	TRBD2	TRBJ2-3	TGTGCCAGCAGCCTGTTAGCGGGAAGGGTCACAGATACGCAGTATTTT	CASSLLAGRVTDTQYF
.	TRBV6-5	.	TRBJ1-6	TGTGCCAGCAGTTTGCGCGGGGTCTTTAATTCACCCCTCCACTTT	CASSLRGVFNSPLHF